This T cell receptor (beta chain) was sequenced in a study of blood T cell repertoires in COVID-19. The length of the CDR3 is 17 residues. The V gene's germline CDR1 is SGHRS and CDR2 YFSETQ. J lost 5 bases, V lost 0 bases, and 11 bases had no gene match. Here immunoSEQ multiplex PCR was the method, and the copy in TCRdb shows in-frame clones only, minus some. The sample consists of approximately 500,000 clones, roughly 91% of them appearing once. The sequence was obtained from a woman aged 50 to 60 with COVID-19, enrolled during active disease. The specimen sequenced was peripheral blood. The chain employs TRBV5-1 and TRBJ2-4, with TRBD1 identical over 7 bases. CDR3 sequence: CASSLGRQGDIQNIQYF. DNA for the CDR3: TGCGCCAGCAGCTTGGGAAGACAGGGCGATATACAAAACATTCAGTACTTC. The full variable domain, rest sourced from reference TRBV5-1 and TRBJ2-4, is KAGVTQTPRYLIKTRGQQVTLSCSPISGHRSVSWYQQTPGQGLQFLFEYFSETQRNKGNFPGRFSGRQFSNSRSEMNVSTLELGDSALYLCASSLGRQGDIQNIQYFGAGTRLSVL.